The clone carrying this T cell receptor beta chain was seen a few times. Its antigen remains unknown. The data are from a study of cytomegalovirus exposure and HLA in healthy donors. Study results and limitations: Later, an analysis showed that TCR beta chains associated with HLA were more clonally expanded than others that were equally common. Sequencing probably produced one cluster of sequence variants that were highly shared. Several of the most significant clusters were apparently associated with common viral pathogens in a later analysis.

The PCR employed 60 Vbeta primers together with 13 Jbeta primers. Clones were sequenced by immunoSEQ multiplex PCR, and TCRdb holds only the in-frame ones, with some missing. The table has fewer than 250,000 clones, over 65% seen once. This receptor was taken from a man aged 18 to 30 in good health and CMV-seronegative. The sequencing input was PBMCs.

CDR3 loop: CASSQLPGEFHEQYF. In nucleotides, the CDR3 is TGCGCCAGCAGCCAATTACCCGGAGAGTTCCACGAGCAGTACTTC. The gene calls are TRBV4-1 and TRBJ2-7, with D hard to call. V was clipped by 2 bases and J by 5 bases, with 16 bases between them. The CDR3 is 15 residues long. The germline CDR1 and CDR2 sequences are MGHRA and YSYEKL.